A selection of T cell receptor beta chains follows, all from one sample in a study of blood T cell repertoires in COVID-19. The repertoire was sequenced with immunoSEQ multiplex PCR; TCRdb's copy has only in-frame clones and lacks some. Seen here are over 150,000 clones, approximately 83% observed once, and the top ten hold 6% to 8%. Source material: PBMCs or T cells enriched from blood (not recorded which). These receptors were collected from a man between 35 and 55 years old who had recovered from COVID-19. Both conserved end residues are part of each CDR3. A D gene is named only where the DNA matches it firmly. Clone size appears in some rows only: once, few, many, or a class for an expanded clone.

TRBJ2-1,.,.,TRBV18,TGTGCCAGCTCACCACCTAACCTAATCGAGCAGTTCTTC,CASSPPNLIEQFF
TRBJ2-7,many,.,TRBV18,TGTGCCAGCTCACTAGTCGGGGGGCGATTGAACGAGCAGTACTTC,CASSLVGGRLNEQYF
TRBJ1-2,.,TRBD1,TRBV27,TGTGCCAGCAGTTTGAGACAGGGCCCAATGAGTCATGGCTACACCTTC,CASSLRQGPMSHGYTF
TRBJ1-2,.,TRBD1,TRBV5-5,TGTGCCAGCAGCAGGACAGGGGGCGGTGGCTACACCTTC,CASSRTGGGGYTF
TRBJ1-5,.,.,TRBV6-5,TGTGCCAGCAGTTACTCATACACAGGCAATCAGCCCCAGCATTTT,CASSYSYTGNQPQHF
TRBJ2-4,.,TRBD1,TRBV5-6,TGTGCCAGCAGCTGGACAGGCTCACGAAACATTCAGTACTTC,CASSWTGSRNIQYF
TRBJ1-1,few,TRBD1,TRBV4-2,TGTGCCAGCAGCCAAGGGGACAGAGCTAACACTGAAGCTTTCTTT,CASSQGDRANTEAFF
TRBJ2-7,few,.,TRBV18,TGTGCCAGCTCACCAGCTGGAACCAATAGGGGATACGAGCAGTACTTC,CASSPAGTNRGYEQYF
TRBJ2-1,once,.,TRBV7-2,TGTGCCAGCACGCCAGGAGGTAATGAGCAGTTCTTC,CASTPGGNEQFF
TRBJ1-2,.,.,TRBV5-4,TGTGCCAGCCGGACAGCCGGTGGAGGCTACACCTTC,CASRTAGGGYTF
TRBJ1-2,.,.,TRBV5-1,TGCGCCAGCAGCTTGGAAGCGGGGAACTATGGCTACACCTTC,CASSLEAGNYGYTF
TRBJ1-6,.,TRBD1,TRBV11-2,TGTGCCAGCAGCCCGGGACAGGGGGCGGCTGATAATTCACCCCTCCACTTT,CASSPGQGAADNSPLHF
TRBJ2-5,.,TRBD2,TRBV5-1,TGCGCCAGCAGCTTGGATGGTAGCGGGGGGGCAGAGACCCAGTACTTC,CASSLDGSGGAETQYF
TRBJ1-6,.,TRBD1,TRBV6-5,TGTGCCAGCAGTTACCGAGGCAGGGGGAATTCACCCCTCCACTTT,CASSYRGRGNSPLHF
TRBJ2-1,.,.,TRBV5-1,TGCGCCAGCTTCGAGCCCCTTCATCTAAAGCGCTCCTACAATGAGCAGTTCTTC,CASFEPLHLKRSYNEQFF
TRBJ1-1,few,.,TRBV19,TGTGCCAGTAGTATCACACAGCGGACTGAAGCTTTCTTT,CASSITQRTEAFF
TRBJ2-1,.,TRBD2,TRBV7-8,TGTGCCAGCAGCTTAGTGGCTAGCGGGGCCTACAATGAGCAGTTCTTC,CASSLVASGAYNEQFF
TRBJ2-1,many,.,TRBV29-1,TGCAGCGTCCCCACAGGGTTAGATTTCAATGAGCAGTTCTTC,CSVPTGLDFNEQFF
TRBJ1-2,.,TRBD1,TRBV6-6,TGTGCCAGCAGTCCCCGCACACAGGGGGCTCCAGGGATGGGCTACACCTTC,CASSPRTQGAPGMGYTF
TRBJ1-1,.,.,TRBV6-1,TGTGCCAGCAGTGAAAGTAGAGGGAGCACTGAAGCTTTCTTT,CASSESRGSTEAFF
TRBJ2-2,.,TRBD1,TRBV5-4,TGTGCCAGCAGCTTGAACGACAGGGGACCCGGGGAGCTGTTTTTT,CASSLNDRGPGELFF